This T cell receptor (beta chain) was sequenced during a study of blood T cells in healthy people across ages. Study-level points and caveats: Diversity was estimated from one million T cells, and these estimates were considered underestimates. No conclusive comparison of naive versus antigen-experienced cells was possible with unsorted PBMCs.

Germline V lookup: CDR1 SGHTA, CDR2 FQGNSA. The length of the CDR3 is 15 residues. This clonotype was counted a few times. The antigen is undetermined. A clone one base away is much larger, so this may be a read error. A second 7 to 11 cycle PCR used barcoded and J-beta primers. TCRdb re-analysed the 5' RACE reads in MiXCR, keeping a single row per CDR3 protein. Of 650,000 to 1,000,000 distinct CDR3 sequences listed, about 34% were seen once; the top ten hold over 10%. The rearrangement links TRBV7-2 to TRBJ2-1; 11 nucleotides match TRBD1. The J call is in doubt because the DNA end fits TRBJ2-7 better. This TCR derives from a man aged 18 to 29 in good health. What was sequenced was blood. CDR3 in DNA: TGTGCCAGCAGCGATCCGGGACAGGGGGACAATGAGCAGTACTTC. It codes for CASSDPGQGDNEQYF.